These 13 T cell receptor beta chains originate from one sample sequenced in a study of neurological immune-mediated disorders. TCRdb itself ran the 5' RACE reads through MiXCR, one entry per CDR3 protein. Of more than 70,000 distinct CDR3 sequences listed, about 9.4% are singletons. Time point in this sample: longitudinal time-point 1 (baseline). The sequencing sample was made of PBMCs. These receptors were taken from a man aged 25 to 40 in good health.

The table lists this clonotype with a few counts. A read error is possible here, since a much larger clone lies one base away. This rearrangement joins TRBV18 to TRBJ1-2; no firm D call. The length of the CDR3 is 12 residues. From germline, CDR1 is KGHSH and CDR2 LQKENI. The V gene lost 2 bases and the J gene lost 8 bases, with 9 bases spanning the gap. The CDR3 is CASSPLVAGYTF. As DNA, the CDR3 is TGTGCCAGCTCACCATTGGTGGCCGGCTACACCTTC.

This clonotype was observed at least ten times. The chain joins TRBV6-5 to TRBJ1-6; TRBD1 aligns across 11 bases. Germline loops: CDR1 MNHEY, CDR2 SVGAGI. The CDR3 has 15 residues. Germline trimming cut 4 bases from V and 10 bases from J; bases unmatched to any gene: 6. CDR3 protein: CASSSSGTGGSPLHF. The CDR3 DNA follows: TGTGCCAGCAGTTCTTCCGGGACAGGGGGGTCACCCCTCCACTTT.

In its sample, this clonotype was seen many times. The chain carries TRBV11-2 and TRBJ1-1; maybe TRBD1 (5 bases). Trimming pared 4 bases from V and 9 bases from J, leaving 12 bases between. The germline CDR1 and CDR2 sequences are SGHAT and FQNNGV. The CDR3 runs to 12 residues. CDR3 bases: TGTGCCAGCAGCTCAGGGAACACCAAAGCTTTCTTT. Its translation is CASSSGNTKAFF.

A note on this clonotype: A much larger clone differs from this one at a single base, so this may be a read error. The chain is built from TRBV10-2 and TRBJ2-1; 7 bases match TRBD1. The CDR3 is 14 residues long. CDR1 is WSHSY, CDR2 SAAADI, per germline. The CDR3 DNA follows: TGCACCAGCAGCCGGGACAGCTCCTACAATGAGCAGTTCTTC. It specifies CTSSRDSSYNEQFF.

This clonotype was counted many times. The genes are TRBV5-1 and TRBJ1-1; perhaps TRBD1 as D (5 bases). Trimming took off 4 bases at V and 8 bases at J, with 15 bases between the two ends. Germline V gives CDR1 SGHRS, CDR2 YFSETQ. This CDR3 contains 13 residues. Here the CDR3 reads CASSATTVNEAFF. The CDR3 DNA sequence: TGCGCCAGCAGCGCAACGACAGTAAACGAAGCTTTCTTT.

This clonotype was seen repeatedly, ten times or more. The chain joins TRBV10-3 to TRBJ1-1; D is possibly TRBD1 (5 bases). V was pared by 2 bases and J by 6 bases, with 10 bases between. The germline V gene encodes CDR1 ENHRY and CDR2 SYGVKD. This CDR3 is 13 amino acids long. CDR3 amino acids: CAISETGHPEAFF. In nucleotides, the CDR3 is TGTGCCATCAGTGAGACTGGACACCCTGAAGCTTTCTTT.

Turning to this clonotype: This may be a read error: a much more frequent sequence differs by one nucleotide. V gene TRBV12-3 or TRBV12-4 combines with J gene TRBJ2-7; the match to TRBD2 covers 9 bases. The CDR3 is made up of 15 amino acids. In DNA, the CDR3 is TGTACCAGCAGTTTTGCCAGCGGGAGGTCTGGGGAGCAGTACTTC. This sequence encodes CTSSFASGRSGEQYF.

This sequence joins TRBV2 and TRBJ1-5, with D possibly matching TRBD1 (5 bases). Trimming shortened V by 7 bases and J by 1 base, and 8 bases separated the two germline ends. The CDR3 contains 13 residues. Per the germline V gene, CDR1 is SNHLY and CDR2 is FYNNEI. CDR3 DNA: TGTGCCAGCACCAGGGAGAGCAATCAGCCCCAGCATTTT. The encoded protein is CASTRESNQPQHF.

This clonotype was seen at least ten times. The chain uses TRBV5-5 and TRBJ1-4; D remains unclear. V lost 5 bases, J lost 0 bases, and 5 bases lay in between. This CDR3 is built from 13 residues. Germline CDR1 and CDR2: SGHKS and YYEKEE (reference sequence). The DNA for the CDR3 is TGTGCCAGCAGTTTCGCAACTAATGAAAAACTGTTTTTT. Its protein is CASSFATNEKLFF.

Details on this clonotype: Relative to the germline gene, one junction end is altered; a read error may explain this. The chain is built from TRBV20-1 and TRBJ2-2; maybe TRBD2 (5 bases). This CDR3 region has 12 residues. In germline, CDR1 is DFQATT, CDR2 SNEGSKA (reference sequence). CDR3 DNA: TGCAGTGCTGCCCAGAACAACGGGGAGCTATTTTTT. This sequence encodes CSAAQNNGELFF.

This clonotype was found many times. The V gene is TRBV29-1, the J gene TRBJ1-2; a weak D match, TRBD1 (5 bases). Germline CDR1 SQVTM, CDR2 ANQGSEA. This CDR3 is built from 13 residues. Trimming stripped 7 bases from V and 4 bases from J, with 16 bases between. The CDR3 spells CSGVDTDLYGYTF. The CDR3 DNA is TGCAGCGGAGTGGACACTGATCTCTATGGCTACACCTTC.

As concerns this clonotype: The junction departs from germline at one end; a sequencing error may be responsible. V usage is TRBV10-3 and J usage is TRBJ2-5, with D perhaps matching TRBD2 (6 bases). This CDR3 has 15 amino acids. Germline V gene sequence: CDR1 ENHRY, CDR2 SYGVKD. The CDR3 loop is CVISDLASRQETQYF. For the CDR3, the DNA is TGTGTCATCAGCGACCTAGCGTCAAGGCAAGAGACCCAGTACTTC.

This clonotype was detected many times. For the CDR3, the DNA is TGTGCCAGCAGCCGGGGTCTCGGGGAGCTGTTTTTT. This gives the protein CASSRGLGELFF. This chain joins TRBV27 and TRBJ2-2, with a weak D call TRBD2 (5 bases). The CDR3 totals 12 residues. The V and J ends lost 6 bases and 7 bases respectively, with 9 bases between them. The germline gives CDR1 MNHEY, CDR2 SMNVEV (reference sequence).